These T cell receptor beta chains were read from a single sample in a study of a mutant IDH1 vaccine in newly diagnosed glioma. The assay was immunoSEQ multiplex PCR, and TCRdb's table has in-frame clones only and misses some. The sample has fewer than 95,000 clones, 81% seen once. Their antigens remain unidentified. The input for sequencing was PBMCs, taken from a glioma patient whose treatment included an IDH1 peptide vaccine. Receptors were obtained from a man between 40 and 49 years old with glioma. Each CDR3 is given with its conserved first and last residue. D genes are given only for firm matches. Clone size, where shown, is once, few, many, or a class for clones that have expanded.

V gene: TRBV29-1; D gene: -; clone size: -; J gene: TRBJ1-1; CDR3 protein: CSVVRTEAFF; CDR3 DNA: TGCAGCGTTGTTAGGACTGAAGCTTTCTTT
V gene: TRBV7-9; D gene: -; clone size: -; J gene: TRBJ2-4; CDR3 protein: CASSPAGTETIQYF; CDR3 DNA: TGTGCCAGCAGCCCCGCCGGGACTGAGACCATTCAGTACTTC
V gene: TRBV7-2; D gene: -; clone size: -; J gene: TRBJ2-2; CDR3 protein: CASTSMWGRTGELFF; CDR3 DNA: TGTGCCAGCACCTCTATGTGGGGGCGCACCGGGGAGCTGTTTTTT
V gene: TRBV5-4; D gene: -; clone size: few; J gene: TRBJ2-4; CDR3 protein: CASSLAREDIQYF; CDR3 DNA: TGTGCCAGCAGCTTGGCCAGAGAGGACATTCAGTACTTC
V gene: TRBV6-5; D gene: -; clone size: -; J gene: TRBJ2-2; CDR3 protein: CASSYSDYTGELFF; CDR3 DNA: TGTGCCAGCAGTTACTCAGACTACACCGGGGAGCTGTTTTTT
V gene: TRBV5-1; D gene: -; clone size: -; J gene: TRBJ2-7; CDR3 protein: CASSLSRVYEQYF; CDR3 DNA: TGCGCCAGCAGCTTGAGCAGGGTATACGAGCAGTACTTC
V gene: TRBV6-1; D gene: TRBD1; clone size: -; J gene: TRBJ2-5; CDR3 protein: CASSPHRGPETQYF; CDR3 DNA: TGTGCCAGCAGTCCCCACAGGGGGCCTGAGACCCAGTACTTC
V gene: TRBV5-8; D gene: TRBD2; clone size: -; J gene: TRBJ2-5; CDR3 protein: CASSFRGLAETQYF; CDR3 DNA: TGTGCCAGCAGCTTCCGCGGACTAGCAGAGACCCAGTACTTC
V gene: TRBV6-5; D gene: -; clone size: once; J gene: TRBJ1-6; CDR3 protein: CASSRDMNSPLHF; CDR3 DNA: TGTGCCAGCAGCCGGGACATGAATTCACCCCTCCACTTT
V gene: TRBV19; D gene: TRBD1; clone size: -; J gene: TRBJ2-7; CDR3 protein: CASKYNDRGDYEQYF; CDR3 DNA: TGTGCCAGTAAATATAATGACAGGGGCGACTACGAGCAGTACTTC
V gene: TRBV18; D gene: TRBD2; clone size: -; J gene: TRBJ2-1; CDR3 protein: CASRTTSGPDNEQFF; CDR3 DNA: TGTGCCAGCCGGACAACTAGCGGGCCTGATAATGAGCAGTTCTTC
V gene: TRBV5-1; D gene: -; clone size: -; J gene: TRBJ2-7; CDR3 protein: CASSWEPISYEQYF; CDR3 DNA: TGCGCCAGCAGCTGGGAACCCATATCCTACGAGCAGTACTTC
V gene: TRBV6-4; D gene: TRBD2; clone size: -; J gene: TRBJ2-5; CDR3 protein: CASSDSSGGGKETQYF; CDR3 DNA: TGTGCCAGCAGTGACTCTAGCGGGGGAGGTAAAGAGACCCAGTACTTC